The 14 T cell receptor beta chains listed next were all sequenced from one sample in a study of T-cell reconstitution after alpha-beta-depleted transplantation in children. Preparation of the TCRbeta library used unique molecular identifiers. Using its own MiXCR run on the PCR reads, TCRdb lists one record per CDR3 protein. This table holds a few hundred thousand distinct CDR3 sequences, about an eighth found once. The sequences come from PBMCs, mostly from graft donor cells, collected 360 days after TCRalphabeta/CD19-depleted stem cell transplant. The receptors were sampled from a male patient younger than 18 who had a stem cell transplant for acute myeloid leukemia, so the T cells may come from the graft donor.

V and J are TRBV5-1 and TRBJ1-6; perhaps TRBD1 as D (5 bases). With 0 bases removed from V and 9 bases from J, the gap between germline ends came to 13 bases. The CDR3 is 15 amino acids. CDR1 and CDR2 from the germline V gene are SGHRS and YFSETQ. CDR3 sequence (DNA): TGCGCCAGCAGCTTGGAGCTGGGGCGGGTTTCACCCCTCCACTTT. This translates into CASSLELGRVSPLHF.

This chain's CDR3 is CAISDPPSGRDEQFF. DNA of the CDR3: TGTGCCATCAGTGACCCGCCCAGCGGGAGGGATGAGCAGTTCTTC. J is TRBJ2-1 and V is TRBV10-3; 10 bases match TRBD2. The germline CDR1 and CDR2 sequences are ENHRY and SYGVKD. The CDR3 spans 15 residues. J was trimmed by 8 bases and V by 3 bases; bases with no gene match: 7.

The rearrangement uses TRBV28 and TRBJ2-7, with 10 bases matching TRBD2. CDR3 length: 15 residues. V lost 6 bases and J lost 0; bases outside the gene matches: 5. Germline lookup yields CDR1 MDHEN and CDR2 SYDVKM. CDR3 region: CASRFSGRTSYEQYF. The DNA for the CDR3 is TGTGCCAGCAGGTTTAGCGGGAGGACCTCCTACGAGCAGTACTTC.

This clonotype was observed at least ten times. The rearrangement links TRBV10-3 to TRBJ2-7; TRBD2 matches at 7 bases. Germline trimming cut 3 bases from V and 4 bases from J; bases unmatched to any gene: 6. Germline V gene lookup returns CDR1 ENHRY and CDR2 SYGVKD. The CDR3 runs 14 residues. The DNA for the CDR3 is TGTGCCATCAGTGATGGGGGGGAAAGATACGAGCAGTACTTC. This gives the protein CAISDGGERYEQYF.

This clonotype was seen more than once but under ten times. This sequence joins TRBV29-1 and TRBJ1-2, with D tentatively TRBD1 (6 bases). Germline values: CDR1 SQVTM, CDR2 ANQGSEA. The CDR3 sequence is 10 residues long. V lost 7 bases and J lost 8, with 11 bases in between. CDR3 DNA: TGCAGCGACACAGGGAACGGCTACACCTTC. Translated, it gives CSDTGNGYTF.

The J gene is TRBJ2-7, the V gene TRBV25-1, with TRBD1 identical over 7 bases. This CDR3 contains 15 residues. CDR1 and CDR2 from the germline V gene are MGHDK and SYGVNS. Trimming at V came to 6 bases and at J to 6 bases, leaving 14 bases not matched to a gene. The DNA of the CDR3 is TGTGCCAGCAGGAAAGAGGAGACAGGGACCAGCGAGCAGTACTTC. It yields the protein CASRKEETGTSEQYF.

This clonotype has a handful of counts. The chain couples TRBV20-1 to TRBJ2-3; D tentatively fits TRBD1 or TRBD2 (7 bases each). Trimming removed 1 base from V and 6 bases from J, with 17 bases in between. The CDR3 is made up of 15 amino acids. Germline CDR1 is DFQATT and CDR2 is SNEGSKA (reference sequence). The CDR3 DNA reads as TGCAGTGCTAGAGCGACAGGGAGGGTCAGGGATACGCAGTATTTT. This gives the protein CSARATGRVRDTQYF.

This clonotype was detected a few times. The V call is TRBV9, the J call TRBJ2-1; tentatively, D is TRBD1 (5 bases). The CDR3 runs to 15 residues. V was trimmed by 2 bases and J by 5 bases, leaving 14 bases between them. Germline CDR1 SGDLS, CDR2 YYNGEE. The CDR3 loop is CASSVAPWGHNEQFF. The CDR3 DNA sequence: TGTGCCAGCAGCGTGGCCCCCTGGGGCCACAATGAGCAGTTCTTC.

The chain combines TRBV28 with TRBJ2-4; D is unclear. The germline V gene has CDR1 MDHEN and CDR2 SYDVKM. Between the trimmed V and J ends, which lost 10 bases and 3 bases, there was a span of 16 bases. The CDR3 sequence is 14 residues long. CDR3 in amino acids: CATRHPWRKNIQYF. The DNA for the CDR3 is TGTGCCACCAGACATCCTTGGCGCAAAAACATTCAGTACTTC.

The gene calls are TRBV28 and TRBJ2-3; D gene unclear. The CDR3 length is 13 residues. V was pared by 2 bases and J by 6 bases, with 9 bases between. In germline, CDR1 is MDHEN, CDR2 SYDVKM. DNA of the CDR3: TGTGCCAGCAGTTTACAATTCCCCGATACGCAGTATTTT. It specifies CASSLQFPDTQYF.

This clonotype was detected ten times or more. V is TRBV29-1 and J is TRBJ2-7; D is unclear. Trimming stripped 1 base from V and 2 bases from J, with 9 bases between. Germline CDR1 reads SQVTM; CDR2 reads ANQGSEA. This CDR3 has 13 residues. CDR3 amino acids: CSVEGQPPYEQYF. The DNA of the CDR3 is TGCAGCGTTGAAGGCCAGCCACCCTACGAGCAGTACTTC.

This clonotype occurred a few times. The J gene is TRBJ2-5, the V gene TRBV9, with D unclear. There are 15 residues in the CDR3. The germline CDR1 and CDR2 sequences are SGDLS and YYNGEE. V lost 0 bases and J 4 bases, leaving 13 bases between the germline ends. The CDR3 reads CASSVAELLTETQYF. The CDR3 region has the DNA TGTGCCAGCAGCGTAGCCGAGCTTTTGACAGAGACCCAGTACTTC.

This clonotype was recorded many times. The rearrangement links TRBV28 to TRBJ1-1; D call uncertain. The CDR3 covers 14 residues. With 6 bases removed from V and 5 bases from J, the gap between germline ends came to 16 bases. Germline CDR1 MDHEN, CDR2 SYDVKM. For the CDR3, the DNA is TGTGCCAGCAGAGAATTCCCCGGTGTTACTGAAGCTTTCTTT. It encodes CASREFPGVTEAFF.

There are many counts of this clonotype. The V and J genes are TRBV29-1 and TRBJ2-1; 9 bases align to TRBD1. Germline trimming cut 4 bases from V and 7 bases from J; bases unmatched to any gene: 14. The CDR3 is made up of 16 amino acids. CDR1 is SQVTM, CDR2 ANQGSEA, per germline. The CDR3 spells CSVVNRGTGRGNEQFF. The DNA for the CDR3 is TGCAGCGTTGTCAATCGGGGGACAGGGAGAGGGAATGAGCAGTTCTTC.